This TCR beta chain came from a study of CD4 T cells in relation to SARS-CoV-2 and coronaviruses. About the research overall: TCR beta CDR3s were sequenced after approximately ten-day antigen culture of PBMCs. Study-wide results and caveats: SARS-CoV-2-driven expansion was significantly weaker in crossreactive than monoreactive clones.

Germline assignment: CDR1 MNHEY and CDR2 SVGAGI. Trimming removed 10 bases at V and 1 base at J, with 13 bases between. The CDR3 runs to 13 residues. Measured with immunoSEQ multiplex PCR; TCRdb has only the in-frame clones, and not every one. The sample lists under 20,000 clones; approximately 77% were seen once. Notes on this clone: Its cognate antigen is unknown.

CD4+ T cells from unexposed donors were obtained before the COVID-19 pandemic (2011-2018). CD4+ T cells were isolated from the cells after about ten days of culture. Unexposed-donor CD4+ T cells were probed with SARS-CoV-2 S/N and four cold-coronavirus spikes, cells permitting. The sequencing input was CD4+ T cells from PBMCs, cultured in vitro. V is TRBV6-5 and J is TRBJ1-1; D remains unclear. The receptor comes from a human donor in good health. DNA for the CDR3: TGTGCCATCCGGTATGAGGGGAACACTGAAGCTTTCTTT. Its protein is CAIRYEGNTEAFF.